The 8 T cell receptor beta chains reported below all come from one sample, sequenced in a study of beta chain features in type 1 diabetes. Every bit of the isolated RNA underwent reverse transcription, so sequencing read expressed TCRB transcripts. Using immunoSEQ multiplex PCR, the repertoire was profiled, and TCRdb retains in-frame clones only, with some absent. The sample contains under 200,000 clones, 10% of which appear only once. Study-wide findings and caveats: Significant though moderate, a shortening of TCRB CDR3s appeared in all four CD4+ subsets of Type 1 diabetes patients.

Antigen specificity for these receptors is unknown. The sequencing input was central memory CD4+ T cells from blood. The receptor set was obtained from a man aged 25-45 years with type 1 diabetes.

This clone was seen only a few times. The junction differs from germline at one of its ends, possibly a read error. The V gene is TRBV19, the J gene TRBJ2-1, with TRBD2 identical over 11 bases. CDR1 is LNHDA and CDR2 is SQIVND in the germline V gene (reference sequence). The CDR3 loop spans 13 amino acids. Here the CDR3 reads CASRIAGGDEQFF. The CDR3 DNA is TGTGCCAGTAGAATAGCGGGAGGGGATGAGCAGTTCTTC.

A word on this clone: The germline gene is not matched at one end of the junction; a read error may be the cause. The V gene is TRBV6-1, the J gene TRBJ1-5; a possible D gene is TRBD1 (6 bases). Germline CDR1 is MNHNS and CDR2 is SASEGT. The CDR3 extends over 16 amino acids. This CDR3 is CAISDLAGASNQPQHF. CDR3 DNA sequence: TGTGCCATCAGTGATTTGGCAGGGGCAAGCAATCAGCCCCAGCATTTT.

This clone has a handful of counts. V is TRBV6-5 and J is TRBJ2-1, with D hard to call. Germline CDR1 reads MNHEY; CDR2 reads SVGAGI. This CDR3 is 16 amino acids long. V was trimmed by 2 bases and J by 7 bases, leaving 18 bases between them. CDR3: CASSYLLRSPNNEQFF. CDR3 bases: TGTGCCAGCAGTTACCTCTTGAGGAGCCCGAATAATGAGCAGTTCTTC.

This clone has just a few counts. The CDR3 loop reads CASSLPRGSGANVLTF. The CDR3 nucleotides read TGTGCCAGCAGTTTACCCCGGGGATCTGGGGCCAACGTCCTGACTTTC. V gene TRBV28 combines with J gene TRBJ2-6, with D maybe TRBD2 (5 bases). The germline V gene has CDR1 MDHEN and CDR2 SYDVKM. The CDR3 has 16 residues. V gave up 2 bases and J gave up 1 base, with 9 bases separating them.

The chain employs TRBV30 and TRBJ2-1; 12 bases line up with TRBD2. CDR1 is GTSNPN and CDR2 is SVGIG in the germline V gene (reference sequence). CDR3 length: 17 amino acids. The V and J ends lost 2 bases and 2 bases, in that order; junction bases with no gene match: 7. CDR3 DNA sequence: TGTGCCTGGAGTTCCCCGGGACTAGCGGGCCCCTACAATGAGCAGTTCTTC. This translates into CAWSSPGLAGPYNEQFF.

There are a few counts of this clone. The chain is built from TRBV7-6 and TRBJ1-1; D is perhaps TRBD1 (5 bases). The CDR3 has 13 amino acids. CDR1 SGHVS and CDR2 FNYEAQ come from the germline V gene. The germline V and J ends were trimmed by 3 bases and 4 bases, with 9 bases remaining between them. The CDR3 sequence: CASSLGQGTEAFF. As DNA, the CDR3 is TGTGCCAGCAGCTTGGGGCAGGGCACTGAAGCTTTCTTT.

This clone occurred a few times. The CDR3 loop reads CAWSQSVYEQYF. The CDR3 bases are TGTGCCTGGAGTCAATCGGTCTACGAGCAGTACTTC. V is TRBV30 and J is TRBJ2-7, with D uncertain. The V and J ends lost 2 bases and 3 bases respectively, with 8 bases between them. Germline-derived CDR1 and CDR2 are GTSNPN and SVGIG (reference sequence). This CDR3 is built from 12 residues.

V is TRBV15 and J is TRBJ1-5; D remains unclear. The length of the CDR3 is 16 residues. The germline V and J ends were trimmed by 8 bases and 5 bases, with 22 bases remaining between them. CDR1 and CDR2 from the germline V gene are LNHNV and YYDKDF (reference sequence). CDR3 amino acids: CATREKGGRTDQPQHF. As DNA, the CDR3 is TGTGCCACCCGAGAAAAGGGAGGGCGCACTGATCAGCCCCAGCATTTT. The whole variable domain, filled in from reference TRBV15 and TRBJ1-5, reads DAMVIQNPRYQVTQFGKPVTLSCSQTLNHNVMYWYQQKSSQAPKLLFHYYDKDFNNEADTPDNFQSRRPNTSFCFLDIRSPGLGDTAMYLCATREKGGRTDQPQHFGDGTRLSIL.